This T cell receptor beta chain was retrieved from a study of T cells in Graves' hyperthyroidism and ophthalmopathy (dated by TCRdb to between 2018 and 2020). Some background on the complete study: Peripheral blood samples were taken at the time of initial diagnosis, prior to any treatment. The 100 discovery patients were divided at random into training and test sets in a 7:3 ratio. Whether ophthalmopathy could be predicted prospectively was tested in an independent validation cohort made up of 18 to 20 hyperthyroidism patients plus 17 patients who later progressed to ophthalmopathy. TCR Vbeta CDR3 sequencing of 130 to 150 peripheral blood samples (43 ophthalmopathy, roughly 74 hyperthyroidism and some 17 progressor patients) is reported in the paper. In addition, the study compared T-cell repertoires in thyroid tissue and in blood from five to seven Graves' hyperthyroidism patients. After sampling, hyperthyroidism patients received methimazole starting at 30 mg daily, and ophthalmopathy patients received high-dose intravenous methylprednisolone. To identify distinguishing TCR V-J signatures, a discovery cohort of 90 to 100 patients was used, comprising approximately 40 with Graves' ophthalmopathy and 57 with stable Graves' hyperthyroidism.

Ophthalmopathy patients had moderately to severely active disease, Clinical Activity Score of at least 3, NOSPECS grade of at least 4, and duration under 3 months. Patients with uncontrolled infections, other autoimmune diseases, pregnancy or lactation were excluded. Diagnoses relied on clinical symptoms, serum thyroxine and TRAb, thyroid ultrasound and orbital computed tomography. PBMCs were isolated from about 10 ml of fresh peripheral blood by Ficoll-Paque density gradient centrifugation. Total RNA was extracted using Trizol reagent, and RNA quality was assessed on an Agilent 2100 Bioanalyzer. This clonotype came up a few times. What this receptor recognizes is not known. Base qualities are not at hand, and no much larger clone is one base apart. Broad study findings and their caveats: Sample size was not statistically predetermined, and blinding of investigators to group allocation was not performed. A model built on a 13 V-J signature distinguished ophthalmopathy from stable hyperthyroidism, reaching roughly 88% sensitivity and 81.08% specificity in cross-validation and 80%/75% in testing. In validation, the model predicted progression to ophthalmopathy a median of 6.5 months before onset, with approximately 68% sensitivity and about 72% specificity. Most expanded thyroid clonotypes (frequency above 0.001) were also detected in blood, a finding suggesting that blood repertoires may reflect thyroid immune responses.

The TCR beta CDR3 regions were amplified from RNA transcripts. The first round of RT-PCR for the TCR CDR3 was performed with the HTBI primer set and the Qiagen OneStep RT-PCR kit. A second multiplex PCR round built the libraries, followed by size selection and purification. Paired-end sequencing of the libraries was performed with 100 bp reads on an Illumina HiSeq2000. In the source study's methods: Raw data were processed with SOAPnuke, discarding reads with adapters, uncalled bases, mean Phred below 15, or no exact constant-primer or identifier match. COPE v1.2.5 was used to merge high-quality paired reads, and clonotypes were defined as unique nucleotide sequences. MiTCR v1.1 was used to align the clonotypes against IMGT TRBV, TRBD and TRBJ reference segments. The analysis included only V-J combinations with a frequency above 0.0001, which together covered 99.2% of the repertoires. A TCS score was defined as the ratio of F50 (clonal expansion) to E x V (chaos), with BLOSUM62-based TCRdist applied between CDR3 peptides within each V-J. Welch's t-statistics and random forest reduced around 550 V-J features to roughly 13, which were used in a naive Bayes classifier (R e1071). Using fastp trimming at Q25 and MiXCR clonotype assembly, TCRdb reanalyzed the public sequencing data and kept in-frame beta chains. Rows merge per CDR3 protein into single entries with the most common DNA and genes. Here the V and J calls rest on TCRdb's processing, not on the authors' analysis. The sample table records approximately 570,000 distinct CDR3 sequences; roughly 21% of these occur just once. Over 45% of the sample rests with the top ten.

The TCR comes from a man in his forties with Graves' ophthalmopathy. The sample comprised blood.

The CDR3 reads as follows: CASREQGWGYTF. Here is the DNA: TGTGCCAGCAGGGAACAAGGCTGGGGCTACACCTTC. The sequence links TRBV2 to TRBJ1-2, with the D segment identity uncertain. Reading the germline V gene gives CDR1 SNHLY and CDR2 FYNNEI. V was cut back by 6 bases and J by 8 bases, leaving a gap of 13 bases between them. The cysteine opens and the phenylalanine closes a CDR3 of 12 amino acids. The kept DNA is CDR3 alone, 36 bases in frame from the first base.